Listed below are T cell receptor beta chains from one sample, sequenced in a study of cytomegalovirus exposure and HLA in healthy donors. The repertoire was sequenced with immunoSEQ multiplex PCR; TCRdb's copy has only in-frame clones and lacks some. The table shows 85,000 to 100,000 clones, with just under 85% occurring only once. The material sequenced was PBMCs. Receptor source: a woman aged 18-29 years in good health and CMV-seropositive. Both conserved end residues are part of each CDR3. The order of the fields is D gene, J gene, clone size, V gene, CDR3 DNA, CDR3 protein. The D gene is left open where the match is weak. Not all rows give a size; the values are once, few, many and, for expanded clones, a class.

>TRBD2|TRBJ2-5|NA|TRBV2
TGTGCCAGCAGTGAAATGGCTAGCGGGGGTCTGGAGACCCAGTACTTC
CASSEMASGGLETQYF
>NA|TRBJ2-2|NA|TRBV25-1
TGTGCCAGCGGCCCTTACGGGGGAGTGAACACCGGGGAGCTGTTTTTT
CASGPYGGVNTGELFF
>TRBD1|TRBJ1-1|NA|TRBV5-1
TGCGCCAGCAGCTTGATGGGACAGGAGAACACTGAAGCTTTCTTT
CASSLMGQENTEAFF
>NA|TRBJ2-1|NA|TRBV29-1
TGCAGCGTCCAGGGGTGGGACAATGAGCAGTTCTTC
CSVQGWDNEQFF
>NA|TRBJ2-5|NA|TRBV15
TGTGCCACCAGCAGAGGATTCGGGCAAGAGACCCAGTACTTC
CATSRGFGQETQYF
>NA|TRBJ1-5|NA|TRBV19
TGTGCCAGTAGTATCTGGCAGACAAGCAATCAGCCCCAGCATTTT
CASSIWQTSNQPQHF
>NA|TRBJ2-5|NA|TRBV5-1
TGCGCCAGCAGCTTCACAGGTCTACAAGAGACCCAGTACTTC
CASSFTGLQETQYF
>NA|TRBJ1-4|NA|TRBV30
TGTGCCTGGACCCAAGGGGTGGAGGAAAAACTGTTTTTT
CAWTQGVEEKLFF
>TRBD2|TRBJ2-7|NA|TRBV30
TGTGCCTGGAGTCCACTAGCGTTACTTCTCTACGAGCAGTACTTC
CAWSPLALLLYEQYF
>TRBD1|TRBJ1-3|few|TRBV7-9
TGTGCCAGCAGCCTTGGACAGGGAGGAAACACCATATATTTT
CASSLGQGGNTIYF
>NA|TRBJ2-5|NA|TRBV6-5
TGTGCCAGCAGTTACTCGGGTCAGGGGCAAGAGACCCAGTACTTC
CASSYSGQGQETQYF
>TRBD2|TRBJ2-1|NA|TRBV7-9
TGTGCCAGCAGCTCCGGGACTAGCTCCTACAATGAGCAGTTCTTC
CASSSGTSSYNEQFF
>TRBD1|TRBJ1-1|NA|TRBV9
TGTGCCAGCAGCGTAGCTGATGGTCCAGGGGGGAACACTGAAGCTTTCTTT
CASSVADGPGGNTEAFF
>TRBD1|TRBJ1-2|NA|TRBV7-9
TGTGCCAGCAGCTTAGTCGGACAGGGGGGACCATTCCTCTATGGCTACACCTTC
CASSLVGQGGPFLYGYTF
>NA|TRBJ2-3|once|TRBV2
TGTGCCAGCAAGCTTAACAGCGGAGATACGCAGTATTTT
CASKLNSGDTQYF
>TRBD1|TRBJ1-6|NA|TRBV6-4
TGTGCCAGCAGTGACGGACAGGATTTTTCACCCCTCCACTTT
CASSDGQDFSPLHF
>NA|TRBJ1-1|NA|TRBV15
TGTGCCACCAGCGGCGCCGGACACGGTAACACTGAAGCTTTCTTT
CATSGAGHGNTEAFF
>NA|TRBJ1-1|NA|TRBV7-9
TGTGCCAGCACCGGAGGGGGGGGCGCGAACACTGAAGCTTTCTTT
CASTGGGGANTEAFF
>NA|TRBJ2-7|NA|TRBV11-2
TGTGCCAGCAGCTTAGAGACAGGAACCTACGAGCAGTACTTC
CASSLETGTYEQYF
>TRBD1|TRBJ2-5|NA|TRBV5-1
TGCGCCAGCAGCCCCGGACAGGCTCAAGAGACCCAGTACTTC
CASSPGQAQETQYF
>NA|TRBJ2-7|few|TRBV5-4
TGTGCCAGCAGCTTGAATTCCGGTTACGAGCAGTACTTC
CASSLNSGYEQYF
>NA|TRBJ1-2|NA|TRBV25-1
TGTGCCAGCAGTGAAGGCCGTAACTATGGCTACACCTTC
CASSEGRNYGYTF
>NA|TRBJ2-1|NA|TRBV7-7
TGTGCTAGCAGCTTAACCACAGGGTACAATGAGCAGTTCTTC
CASSLTTGYNEQFF
>TRBD1|TRBJ1-1|NA|TRBV29-1
TGCAGCGTTGCCCAGGGACAGGGGGCGAACACTGAAGCTTTCTTT
CSVAQGQGANTEAFF
>TRBD2|TRBJ2-7|few|TRBV5-1
TGCGCCAGCAGACCTGCTTACAGCGGGAGCGGCGAGCAGTACTTC
CASRPAYSGSGEQYF
>TRBD2|TRBJ2-1|NA|TRBV7-9
TGTGCCAGCAGCTCCAAAAGACTAGCGGGGGCGCGAAATGAGCAGTTCTTC
CASSSKRLAGARNEQFF
>TRBD2|TRBJ2-7|NA|TRBV27
TGTGCCAGCAGTTTCACGGCTGGGACTAGCGGGAGCAACGAGCAGTACTTC
CASSFTAGTSGSNEQYF
>NA|TRBJ2-2|NA|TRBV19
TGTGCCAGTAGTCCAACTAGCAGCGGGGAGCTGTTTTTT
CASSPTSSGELFF
>NA|TRBJ2-2|NA|TRBV6-1
TGTGCCAGCAGTGAAGGAGGGTATGGCCGCGGGGAGCTGTTTTTT
CASSEGGYGRGELFF
>TRBD2|TRBJ2-7|once|TRBV5-1
TGCGCCAGCAGCATCCTCGGGGGGGCCTACGAGCAGTACTTC
CASSILGGAYEQYF
>TRBD1|TRBJ1-2|NA|TRBV15
TGTGCCACCAGTGATCAGGGGGGAAACTATGGCTACACCTTC
CATSDQGGNYGYTF
>NA|TRBJ2-7|NA|TRBV16
TGTGCCAGCAGCCCCAACAGGGAAGCCTACGAGCAGTACTTC
CASSPNREAYEQYF
>TRBD1|TRBJ2-5|NA|TRBV6-1
TGTGCCAGCAGTGAAGTGGGGACAGGGTATGGGGCGACCCAGTACTTC
CASSEVGTGYGATQYF
>NA|TRBJ1-3|NA|TRBV11-2
TGTGCCAGCAGCTTAGAACAGGTGATCTCTGGAAACACCATATATTTT
CASSLEQVISGNTIYF
>TRBD1|TRBJ1-6|few|TRBV18
TGTGCCAGCTCACCATCGGGGACAGATAATTCACCCCTCCACTTT
CASSPSGTDNSPLHF
>NA|TRBJ1-6|few|TRBV15
TGTGCCACCAGCAGAGAGGGGCAGGGTTTACCCCTCCACTTT
CATSREGQGLPLHF
>NA|TRBJ1-1|NA|TRBV20-1
TGCAGTCCAACCACAGGGCTGGGAGCTTTCTTT
CSPTTGLGAFF
>NA|TRBJ1-1|NA|TRBV4-1
TGCGCCAGCAGCCAAGAGGACAGAGGAAGCGCTGAAGCTTTCTTT
CASSQEDRGSAEAFF
>NA|TRBJ2-3|NA|TRBV18
TGTGCCAGCTCACCAAGGATTAGCGAAGATACGCAGTATTTT
CASSPRISEDTQYF
>TRBD1|TRBJ2-1|NA|TRBV7-6
TGTGCCAGCAGCTTAGATGGGACAGCTGCCCACAATGAGCAGTTCTTC
CASSLDGTAAHNEQFF
>TRBD2|TRBJ2-7|once|TRBV28
TGTGCCAGCAGTTCATTAGGCGGGAGCCCCTACGAGCAGTACTTC
CASSSLGGSPYEQYF
>NA|TRBJ1-2|NA|TRBV29-1
TGCAGCGTCACCGACAGCCGCTATGGCTACACCTTC
CSVTDSRYGYTF
>TRBD1|TRBJ1-1|NA|TRBV5-1
TGCGCCAGCAGCCAAACCTCAAAAGACAGGGGGAAGATCGCTGCTGAAGCTTTCTTT
CASSQTSKDRGKIAAEAFF
>NA|TRBJ2-5|NA|TRBV29-1
TGCAGCGCCGGGTATGAGGGGACCCAGTACTTC
CSAGYEGTQYF
>NA|TRBJ1-5|few|TRBV1
TGCACCAGCAGCCGAGATCAGCCCCAGCATTTT
CTSSRDQPQHF
>NA|TRBJ1-1|NA|TRBV4-1
TGCGCCAGCAGCCAAGATCGGGGGTACGCTGAAGCTTTCTTT
CASSQDRGYAEAFF
>NA|TRBJ1-1|NA|TRBV6-6
TGTGCCAGCAGTTATGTGGGGGGAAGGGACACTGAAGCTTTCTTT
CASSYVGGRDTEAFF
>TRBD1|TRBJ2-7|NA|TRBV4-2
TGTGCCAGCAGCCAAGGACAGGGATCCCCCTACGAGCAGTACTTC
CASSQGQGSPYEQYF